This T cell receptor beta chain was identified in a study of control samples from healthy donors and cancer patients. Clones were sequenced by immunoSEQ multiplex PCR, and TCRdb holds only the in-frame ones, with some missing. In the table there are 170,000 or so clones, around 92% of which are singletons. The specimen was blood. This sequence was found in a woman aged 40-49 years in good health.

DNA for the CDR3: TGTGCCAGCACCTGGGGGCAGAGCGGAGATACGCAGTATTTT. This codes for CASTWGQSGDTQYF. The rearrangement links TRBV5-5 to TRBJ2-3; TRBD1 is a possible D gene (6 bases). CDR1 is SGHKS and CDR2 is YYEKEE in the germline V gene (reference sequence). The CDR3 totals 14 residues. The germline V and J ends were trimmed by 6 bases and 5 bases, with 16 bases remaining between them. Combining the CDR3 with reference TRBV5-5 and TRBJ2-3 gives the whole variable domain DAGVTQSPTHLIKTRGQQVTLRCSPISGHKSVSWYQQVLGQGPQFIFQYYEKEERGRGNFPDRFSARQFPNYSSELNVNALLLGDSALYLCASTWGQSGDTQYFGPGTRLTVL.